These T cell receptor beta chains were read from a single sample in a study of long-term antiretroviral therapy in people with HIV. Some clones are missing from TCRdb's copy, which holds only in-frame ones; the method was immunoSEQ multiplex PCR. Of 27,000 or so clones listed, roughly 80% are singletons. This specimen was unsorted PBMCs, taken 0.8 years before starting antiretroviral therapy. Receptors originate from a man aged 18 to 35 with HIV. The CDR3 runs from the conserved cysteine through the conserved F or W. Fields, in order: clone size, V gene, CDR3 protein. Clone size is stated in some rows and not others, as once, few, many or a class when expanded.

clone_size: -
v_call: TRBV4-2
cdr3_aa: CASSQDPGVAGLEDNEQFF

clone_size: -
v_call: TRBV7-2
cdr3_aa: CASSPQGQGRNYGYTF

clone_size: few
v_call: TRBV9
cdr3_aa: CASSEGTGLAKNIQYF

clone_size: -
v_call: TRBV9
cdr3_aa: CASSLGQVSYNEQFF

clone_size: -
v_call: TRBV2
cdr3_aa: CASTGDQETQYF

clone_size: -
v_call: TRBV30
cdr3_aa: CAWSEEAHNTEAFF

clone_size: -
v_call: TRBV10-3
cdr3_aa: CAIRIRTSGIEQFF

clone_size: -
v_call: TRBV29-1
cdr3_aa: CSVRRDRTYEQYF

clone_size: -
v_call: TRBV6-1
cdr3_aa: CASSARTGGGQPQHF

clone_size: few
v_call: TRBV28
cdr3_aa: CASSVLGTSTDTQYF

clone_size: -
v_call: TRBV7-3
cdr3_aa: CASSLTGGSNQPQHF

clone_size: -
v_call: TRBV28
cdr3_aa: CASSFGTGEVGGYTF

clone_size: -
v_call: TRBV23-1
cdr3_aa: CASSQSPRIRNSNQPQHF

clone_size: -
v_call: TRBV18
cdr3_aa: CASSPTERGSTDTQYF

clone_size: -
v_call: TRBV13
cdr3_aa: CASSAPPGPGRYEQYF

clone_size: -
v_call: TRBV19
cdr3_aa: CASSMTGSDTGELFF

clone_size: -
v_call: TRBV18
cdr3_aa: CASSPLAGGYEQYF

clone_size: -
v_call: TRBV19
cdr3_aa: CASSMNEGLEGQETQYF

clone_size: -
v_call: TRBV28
cdr3_aa: CASSWDSSELDTQYF

clone_size: few
v_call: TRBV7-2
cdr3_aa: CASSPAYEQYF

clone_size: -
v_call: TRBV28
cdr3_aa: CASSPSKPQHF

clone_size: -
v_call: TRBV9
cdr3_aa: CASSVAGRGSDEQYF

clone_size: -
v_call: TRBV6-5
cdr3_aa: CASTHTDREDYTF

clone_size: -
v_call: TRBV6-4
cdr3_aa: CASSDRGGQPQHF

clone_size: -
v_call: TRBV7-7
cdr3_aa: CASSLDFNQPQHF

clone_size: -
v_call: TRBV7-2
cdr3_aa: CASSSSWAAHEQYF

clone_size: -
v_call: TRBV29-1
cdr3_aa: CSVDNLVLGQFF

clone_size: -
v_call: TRBV5-1
cdr3_aa: CASSLAAGGIDEQFF

clone_size: few
v_call: TRBV30
cdr3_aa: CAWSVLDRVDSPLHF

clone_size: -
v_call: TRBV10-3
cdr3_aa: CAISETVPGQGPNTEAFF

clone_size: -
v_call: TRBV27
cdr3_aa: CASSSALVYAADTQYF

clone_size: -
v_call: TRBV7-9
cdr3_aa: CASSLAIEAFF

clone_size: -
v_call: TRBV15
cdr3_aa: CATSSWGPDEQFF

clone_size: -
v_call: TRBV27
cdr3_aa: CASSLTPPSGRPQETQYF

clone_size: -
v_call: TRBV15
cdr3_aa: CATSHGGVSNQPQHF

clone_size: -
v_call: TRBV6-5
cdr3_aa: CASSYFDTRSEAFF

clone_size: -
v_call: TRBV7-3
cdr3_aa: CASSQTPTYEQYF

clone_size: once
v_call: TRBV6-4
cdr3_aa: CASRKTSRGNEQFF

clone_size: -
v_call: TRBV7-7
cdr3_aa: CASSPGSSGNTIYF

clone_size: -
v_call: TRBV4-1
cdr3_aa: CASSGWYGYTF

clone_size: -
v_call: TRBV27
cdr3_aa: CASSLSAVDYGYTF

clone_size: -
v_call: TRBV11-2
cdr3_aa: CASSSGLAGVGRSYNEQFF

clone_size: -
v_call: TRBV7-9
cdr3_aa: CASSLATGALETQYF

clone_size: -
v_call: TRBV7-9
cdr3_aa: CASSLVGQGLEQFF

clone_size: -
v_call: TRBV25-1
cdr3_aa: CASRVSTNEKLFF

clone_size: -
v_call: TRBV28
cdr3_aa: CASSFSGREKLFF

clone_size: -
v_call: TRBV19
cdr3_aa: CASSIGGRQNIQYF

clone_size: -
v_call: TRBV15
cdr3_aa: CATSIGTVHTEAFF

clone_size: few
v_call: TRBV27
cdr3_aa: CASSFAPNTEAFF

clone_size: -
v_call: TRBV5-1
cdr3_aa: CASSLSPSSTDTQYF

clone_size: few
v_call: TRBV7-3
cdr3_aa: CASSLGGRTGELFF

clone_size: -
v_call: TRBV11-2
cdr3_aa: CASSLGRYIEAFF

clone_size: -
v_call: TRBV18
cdr3_aa: CASSPEPYGGYTF

clone_size: -
v_call: TRBV14
cdr3_aa: CASSQDMVAGQETQYF